This TCR beta chain was recorded in a study of T cell responses to AZD1222 COVID-19 vaccine. Whole-study findings and limits: A rise in Spike-specific TCR breadth and depth followed two AZD1222 doses. As reported, nearly half of all spike-specific TCRs target variant regions that are unmutated. Possibly, clonal diversity was underestimated; donors were largely white British and included more females.

As to this clone: What it recognizes is unknown.

V gave up 6 bases and J gave up 2 bases, with 8 bases separating them. The CDR3 covers 12 residues. CDR1 MNHEY and CDR2 SVGAGI come from the germline V gene. The method was immunoSEQ multiplex PCR; TCRdb's version includes in-frame clones alone and lacks a portion of them. The sample carries fewer than 95,000 clones, approximately 90% recorded once. This receptor was obtained from an adult who received the AZD1222 COVID-19 vaccine. This chain connects TRBV6-5 to TRBJ2-7; D unresolved. The source material was peripheral blood, sampled 28 days after the second AZD1222 dose. CDR3 nucleotide sequence: TGTGCCAGCAGCGAGACGGCCTACGAGCAGTACTTC. It encodes CASSETAYEQYF.